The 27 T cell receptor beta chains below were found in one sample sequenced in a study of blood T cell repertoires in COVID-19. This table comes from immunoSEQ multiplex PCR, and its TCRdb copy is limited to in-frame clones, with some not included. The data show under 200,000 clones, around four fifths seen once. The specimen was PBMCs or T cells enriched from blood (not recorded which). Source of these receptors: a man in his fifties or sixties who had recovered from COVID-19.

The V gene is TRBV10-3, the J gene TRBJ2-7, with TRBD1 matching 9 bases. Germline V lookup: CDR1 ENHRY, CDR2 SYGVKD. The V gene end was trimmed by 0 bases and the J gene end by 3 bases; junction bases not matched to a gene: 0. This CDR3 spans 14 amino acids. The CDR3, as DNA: TGTGCCATCAGTGAGTCGACAGGGGGCTACGAGCAGTACTTC. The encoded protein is CAISESTGGYEQYF.

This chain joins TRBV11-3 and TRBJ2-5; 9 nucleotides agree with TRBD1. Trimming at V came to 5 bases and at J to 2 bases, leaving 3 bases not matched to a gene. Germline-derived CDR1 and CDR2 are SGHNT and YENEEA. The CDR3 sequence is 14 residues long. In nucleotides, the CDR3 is TGTGCCAGCAGCCCGGGGACAGGGCAAGAGACCCAGTACTTC. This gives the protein CASSPGTGQETQYF.

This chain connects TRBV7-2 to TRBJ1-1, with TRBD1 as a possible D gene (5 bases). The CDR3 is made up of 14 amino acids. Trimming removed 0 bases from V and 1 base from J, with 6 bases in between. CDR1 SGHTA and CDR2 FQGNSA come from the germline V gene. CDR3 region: CASSLAGGNTEAFF. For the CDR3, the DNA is TGTGCCAGCAGCTTAGCCGGGGGGAACACTGAAGCTTTCTTT.

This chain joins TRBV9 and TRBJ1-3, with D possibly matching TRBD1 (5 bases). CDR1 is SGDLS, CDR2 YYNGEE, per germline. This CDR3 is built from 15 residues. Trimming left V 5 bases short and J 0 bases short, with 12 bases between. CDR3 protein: CASSGGELSGNTIYF. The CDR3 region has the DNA TGTGCCAGCAGTGGGGGGGAACTCTCTGGAAACACCATATATTTT.

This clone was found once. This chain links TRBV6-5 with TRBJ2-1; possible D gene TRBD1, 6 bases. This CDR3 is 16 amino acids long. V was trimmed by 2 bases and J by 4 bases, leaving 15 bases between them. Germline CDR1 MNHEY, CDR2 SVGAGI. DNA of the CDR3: TGTGCCAGCAGTTACGGAACAGGGCTGACGTACAATGAGCAGTTCTTC. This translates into CASSYGTGLTYNEQFF.

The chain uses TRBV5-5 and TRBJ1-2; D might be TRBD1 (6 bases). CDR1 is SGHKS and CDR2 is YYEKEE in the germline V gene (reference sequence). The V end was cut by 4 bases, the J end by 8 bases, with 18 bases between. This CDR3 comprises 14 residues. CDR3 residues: CASSPRGATGGYTF. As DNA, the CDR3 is TGTGCCAGCAGCCCACGGGGGGCAACGGGGGGCTACACCTTC.

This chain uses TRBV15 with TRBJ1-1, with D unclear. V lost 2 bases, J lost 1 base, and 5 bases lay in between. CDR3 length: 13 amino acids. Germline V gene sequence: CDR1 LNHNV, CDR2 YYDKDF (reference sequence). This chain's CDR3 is CATSRSRNTEAFF. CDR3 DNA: TGTGCCACCAGCAGATCGAGGAACACTGAAGCTTTCTTT.

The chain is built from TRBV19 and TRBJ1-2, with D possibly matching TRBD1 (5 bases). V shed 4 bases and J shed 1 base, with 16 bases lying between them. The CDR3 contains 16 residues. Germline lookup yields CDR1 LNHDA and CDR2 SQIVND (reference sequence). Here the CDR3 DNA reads TGTGCCAGTAGTACGTACAAAGGGACTGATAACTATGGCTACACCTTC. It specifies CASSTYKGTDNYGYTF.

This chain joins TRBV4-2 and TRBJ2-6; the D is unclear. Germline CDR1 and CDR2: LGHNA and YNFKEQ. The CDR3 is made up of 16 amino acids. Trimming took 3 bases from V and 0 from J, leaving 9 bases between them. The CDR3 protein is CASSHDLSSGANVLTF. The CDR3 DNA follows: TGTGCCAGCAGCCACGATCTTAGCTCTGGGGCCAACGTCCTGACTTTC.

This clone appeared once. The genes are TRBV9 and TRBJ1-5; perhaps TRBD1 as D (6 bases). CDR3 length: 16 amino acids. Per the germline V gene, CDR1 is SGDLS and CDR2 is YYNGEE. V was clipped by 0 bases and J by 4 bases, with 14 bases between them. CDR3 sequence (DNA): TGTGCCAGCAGCGTAGTAAGACAGGTGTCGAATCAGCCCCAGCATTTT. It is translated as CASSVVRQVSNQPQHF.

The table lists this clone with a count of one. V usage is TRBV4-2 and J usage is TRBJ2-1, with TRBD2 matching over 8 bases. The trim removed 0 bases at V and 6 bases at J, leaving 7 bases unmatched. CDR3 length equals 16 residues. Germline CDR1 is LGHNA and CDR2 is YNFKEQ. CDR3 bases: TGTGCCAGCAGCCAAGAAGGGGCGGGGGGCCCCAATGAGCAGTTCTTC. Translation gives CASSQEGAGGPNEQFF.

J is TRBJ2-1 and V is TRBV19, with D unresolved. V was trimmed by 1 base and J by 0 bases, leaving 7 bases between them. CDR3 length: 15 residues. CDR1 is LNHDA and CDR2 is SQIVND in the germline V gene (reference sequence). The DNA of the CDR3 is TGTGCCAGTAGTATAGTATTGAGCTCCTACAATGAGCAGTTCTTC. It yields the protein CASSIVLSSYNEQFF.

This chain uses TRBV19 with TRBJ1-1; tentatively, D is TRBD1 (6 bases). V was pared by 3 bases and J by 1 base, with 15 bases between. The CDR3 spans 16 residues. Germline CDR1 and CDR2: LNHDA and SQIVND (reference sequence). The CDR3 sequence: CASSMGPTGRNTEAFF. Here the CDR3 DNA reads TGTGCCAGTAGTATGGGACCTACAGGGAGGAACACTGAAGCTTTCTTT.

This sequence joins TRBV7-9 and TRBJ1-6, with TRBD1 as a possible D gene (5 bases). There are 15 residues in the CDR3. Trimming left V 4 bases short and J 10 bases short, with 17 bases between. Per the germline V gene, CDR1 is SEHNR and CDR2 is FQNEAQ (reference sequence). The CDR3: CASSSSEGRGSPLHF. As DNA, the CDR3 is TGTGCCAGCAGCTCGAGCGAAGGAAGGGGCTCACCCCTCCACTTT. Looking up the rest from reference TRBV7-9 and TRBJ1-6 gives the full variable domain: DTGVSQNPRHKITKRGQNVTFRCDPISEHNRLYWYRQTLGQGPEFLTYFQNEAQLEKSRLLSDRFSAERPKGSFSTLEIQRTEQGDSAMYLCASSSSEGRGSPLHFGNGTRLTVT.

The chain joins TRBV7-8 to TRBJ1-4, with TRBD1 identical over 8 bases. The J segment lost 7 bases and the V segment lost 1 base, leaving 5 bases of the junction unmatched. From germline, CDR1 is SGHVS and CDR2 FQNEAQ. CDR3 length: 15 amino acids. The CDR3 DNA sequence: TGTGCCAGCAGCTTAGTTACAGGGGGTGGTGAAAAACTGTTTTTT. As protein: CASSLVTGGGEKLFF.

In DNA, the CDR3 is TGTGCCAGCAGCGGTGGCGGGGGGGCTCAAGAGACCCAGTACTTC. It codes for CASSGGGGAQETQYF. The chain joins TRBV14 to TRBJ2-5; 9 nucleotides agree with TRBD2. CDR3 length equals 15 residues. Germline V CDR1 and CDR2: SGHDN, FVKESK. V lost 5 bases and J lost 2; bases outside the gene matches: 6.

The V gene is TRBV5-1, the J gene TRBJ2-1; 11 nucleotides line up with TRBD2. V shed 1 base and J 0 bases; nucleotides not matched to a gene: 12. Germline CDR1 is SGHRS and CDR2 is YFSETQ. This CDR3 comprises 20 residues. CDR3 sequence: CASSLLPSGGIWSSYNEQFF. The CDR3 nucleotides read TGCGCCAGCAGCTTGTTACCTAGCGGGGGGATCTGGAGCTCCTACAATGAGCAGTTCTTC.

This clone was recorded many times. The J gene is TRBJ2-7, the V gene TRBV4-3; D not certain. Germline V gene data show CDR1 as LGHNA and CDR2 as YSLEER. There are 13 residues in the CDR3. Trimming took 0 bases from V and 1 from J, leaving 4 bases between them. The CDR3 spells CASSQDTSYEQYF. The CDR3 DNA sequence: TGCGCCAGCAGCCAAGATACATCCTACGAGCAGTACTTC.

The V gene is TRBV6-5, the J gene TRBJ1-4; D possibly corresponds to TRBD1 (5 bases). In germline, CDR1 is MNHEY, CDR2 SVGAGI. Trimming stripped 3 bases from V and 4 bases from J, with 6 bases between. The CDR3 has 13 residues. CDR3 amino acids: CASSYRGNEKLFF. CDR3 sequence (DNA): TGTGCCAGCAGTTATAGGGGTAATGAAAAACTGTTTTTT.

CDR3 coding DNA: TGTGCCAGCAGCGAAACCGGACAGGGGAACACTGAAGCTTTCTTT. It translates to CASSETGQGNTEAFF. The genes are TRBV7-9 and TRBJ1-1; 8 nucleotides line up with TRBD1. Germline trimming cut 5 bases from V and 1 base from J; bases unmatched to any gene: 6. The CDR3 totals 15 residues. Germline V gene lookup returns CDR1 SEHNR and CDR2 FQNEAQ (reference sequence). Using reference TRBV7-9 and TRBJ1-1 for the parts outside the CDR3, the full variable domain is DTGVSQNPRHKITKRGQNVTFRCDPISEHNRLYWYRQTLGQGPEFLTYFQNEAQLEKSRLLSDRFSAERPKGSFSTLEIQRTEQGDSAMYLCASSETGQGNTEAFFGQGTRLTVV.

The CDR3: CASSQVVGLAGAPNEQFF. In DNA, the CDR3 is TGTGCCAGCAGCCAAGTGGTAGGACTAGCGGGCGCTCCTAATGAGCAGTTCTTC. The chain carries TRBV3-1 (or the pseudogene TRBV3-2) and TRBJ2-1, with 11 bases that match TRBD2. The CDR3 is 18 amino acids. Germline values: CDR1 LGHDT, CDR2 YNNKEL (reference sequence). The junction had 12 bases not matched to a gene; V was cut back by 1 base and J by 7 bases.

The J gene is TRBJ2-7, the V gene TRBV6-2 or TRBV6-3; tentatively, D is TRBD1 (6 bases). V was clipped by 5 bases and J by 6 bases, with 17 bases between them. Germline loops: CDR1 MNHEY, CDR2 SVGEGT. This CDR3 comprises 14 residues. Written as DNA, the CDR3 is TGTGCCAGCAGTCTAACAGGGTCGGCCGGCGAGCAGTACTTC. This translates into CASSLTGSAGEQYF.

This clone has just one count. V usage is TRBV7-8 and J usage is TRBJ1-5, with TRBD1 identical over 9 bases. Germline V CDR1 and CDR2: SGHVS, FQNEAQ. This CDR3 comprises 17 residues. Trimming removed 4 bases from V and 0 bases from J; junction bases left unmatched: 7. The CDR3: CASSSETGGYSNQPQHF. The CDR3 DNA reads TGTGCCAGCAGCTCCGAGACAGGGGGATATAGCAATCAGCCCCAGCATTTT.

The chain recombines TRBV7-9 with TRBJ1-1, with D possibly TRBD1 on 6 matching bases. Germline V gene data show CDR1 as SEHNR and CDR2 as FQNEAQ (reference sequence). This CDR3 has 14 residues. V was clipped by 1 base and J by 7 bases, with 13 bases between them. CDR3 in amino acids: CASSLGSGVDEAFF. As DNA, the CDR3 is TGTGCCAGCAGCTTAGGGTCAGGGGTGGATGAAGCTTTCTTT. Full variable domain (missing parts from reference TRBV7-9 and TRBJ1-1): DTGVSQNPRHKITKRGQNVTFRCDPISEHNRLYWYRQTLGQGPEFLTYFQNEAQLEKSRLLSDRFSAERPKGSFSTLEIQRTEQGDSAMYLCASSLGSGVDEAFFGQGTRLTVV.

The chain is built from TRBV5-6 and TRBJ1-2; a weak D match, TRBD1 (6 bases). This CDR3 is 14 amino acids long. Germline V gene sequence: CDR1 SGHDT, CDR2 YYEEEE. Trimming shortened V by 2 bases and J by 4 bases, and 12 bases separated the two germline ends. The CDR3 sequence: CASSFRRTAYGYTF. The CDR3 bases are TGTGCCAGCAGCTTCCGTCGGACAGCCTATGGCTACACCTTC.

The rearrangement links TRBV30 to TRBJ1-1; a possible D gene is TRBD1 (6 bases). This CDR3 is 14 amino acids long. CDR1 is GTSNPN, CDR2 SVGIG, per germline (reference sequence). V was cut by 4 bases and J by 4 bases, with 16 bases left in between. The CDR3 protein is CAWTSGGGGTEAFF. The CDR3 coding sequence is TGTGCCTGGACCAGCGGGGGAGGGGGCACTGAAGCTTTCTTT.

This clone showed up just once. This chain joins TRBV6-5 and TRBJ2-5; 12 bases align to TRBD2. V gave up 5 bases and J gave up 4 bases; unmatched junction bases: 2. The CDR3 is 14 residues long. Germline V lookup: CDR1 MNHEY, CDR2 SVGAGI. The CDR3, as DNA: TGTGCCAGCAGTAAGACTAGCGGGGGAGAGACCCAGTACTTC. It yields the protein CASSKTSGGETQYF.